This is a list of T cell receptor beta chains from one sample in a study of cytomegalovirus exposure and HLA in healthy donors. Clones were read by immunoSEQ multiplex PCR, and TCRdb kept only the in-frame ones, dropping some. The table lists 100,000 to 150,000 clones, approximately 80% of them singletons, with roughly 3.2% in the top ten. Material: PBMCs. The receptors come from a man aged 30-40 years in good health and CMV-seronegative. Each CDR3 is given with its conserved first and last residue. Each record gives: V gene, CDR3 protein.

TRBV7-9 | CASSQDNQPQHF
TRBV5-6 | CASSFLGRENTEAFF
TRBV11-2 | CASSAFGRSPYNEQFF
TRBV15 | CATSTRLAGDEQYF
TRBV6-6 | CASSGGTDTQYF
TRBV2 | CASSPPAGGYNEQFF
TRBV5-1 | CASSLGGQGVGTQYF
TRBV7-2 | CASSTYRGGNEKLFF
TRBV15 | CATSRELGRTEAFF
TRBV19 | CASSQGADYGYTF
TRBV12-5 | CASGLLPPGRGLAGGLSNEQFF
TRBV30 | CAWSVHSGTGELFF
TRBV19 | CASSILTGTVNYGYTF
TRBV7-2 | CASSFTRGPEQYF